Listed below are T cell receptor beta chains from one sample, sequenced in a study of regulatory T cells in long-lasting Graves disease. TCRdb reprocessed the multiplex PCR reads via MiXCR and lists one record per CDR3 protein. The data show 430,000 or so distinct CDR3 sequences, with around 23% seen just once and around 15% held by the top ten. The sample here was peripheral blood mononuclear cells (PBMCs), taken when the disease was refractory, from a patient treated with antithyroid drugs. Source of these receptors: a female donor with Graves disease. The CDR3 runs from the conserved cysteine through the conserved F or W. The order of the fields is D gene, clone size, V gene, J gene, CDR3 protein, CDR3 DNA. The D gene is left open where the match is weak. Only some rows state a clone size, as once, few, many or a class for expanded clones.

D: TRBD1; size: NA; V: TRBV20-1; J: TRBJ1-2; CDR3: CSARNRQGDYGYTF; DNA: TGCAGTGCTAGGAATCGACAGGGAGACTATGGCTACACCTTC
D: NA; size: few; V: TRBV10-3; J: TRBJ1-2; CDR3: CAISDDLAGYYGYTF; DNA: TGTGCCATCAGTGATGACCTGGCAGGGTACTATGGCTACACCTTC
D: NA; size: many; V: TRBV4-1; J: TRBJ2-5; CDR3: CASSQVAKGETQYF; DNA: TGCGCCAGCAGCCAAGTCGCTAAGGGGGAGACCCAGTACTTC
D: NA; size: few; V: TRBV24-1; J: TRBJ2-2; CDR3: CATSDGQSLAGELFF; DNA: TGTGCCACCAGTGATGGACAGTCCTTAGCCGGGGAGCTGTTTTTT
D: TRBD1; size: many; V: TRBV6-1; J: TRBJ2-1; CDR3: CASSEQGSSYNEQFF; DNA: TGTGCCAGCAGCGAACAGGGGAGCTCCTACAATGAGCAGTTCTTC
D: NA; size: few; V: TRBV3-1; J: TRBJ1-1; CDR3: CASRQRGSEAFF; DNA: TGTGCCAGCAGACAAAGGGGGTCTGAAGCTTTCTTT
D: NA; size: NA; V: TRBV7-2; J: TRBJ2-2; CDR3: CASSLVAPSGELFF; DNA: TGTGCCAGCAGCTTAGTTGCTCCTTCCGGGGAGCTGTTTTTT
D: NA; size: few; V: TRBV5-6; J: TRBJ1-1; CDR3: CASSLGRGEAFF; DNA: TGTGCCAGCAGCTTGGGCAGGGGTGAAGCTTTCTTT
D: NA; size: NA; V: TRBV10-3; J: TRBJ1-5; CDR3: CAISDREGNQPQHF; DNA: TGTGCCATCAGTGATAGAGAGGGAAATCAGCCCCAGCATTTT
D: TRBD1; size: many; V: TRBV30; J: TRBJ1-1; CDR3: CAWDRDWGTEAFF; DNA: TGTGCCTGGGACAGGGACTGGGGCACTGAAGCTTTCTTT
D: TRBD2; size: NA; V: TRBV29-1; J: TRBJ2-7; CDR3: CSVEFGRVHEQYF; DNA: TGCAGCGTTGAATTCGGGAGGGTCCACGAGCAGTACTTC
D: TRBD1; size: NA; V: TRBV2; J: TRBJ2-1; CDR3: CANPGTGDYNEQFF; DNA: TGTGCCAACCCGGGGACAGGGGACTACAATGAGCAGTTCTTC
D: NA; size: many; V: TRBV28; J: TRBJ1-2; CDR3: CASSPTRTVNYGYTF; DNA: TGTGCCAGCAGTCCAACCAGGACGGTCAACTATGGCTACACCTTC
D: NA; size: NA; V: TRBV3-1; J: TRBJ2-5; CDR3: CASSQPEGTYQETQYF; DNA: TGTGCCAGCAGCCAACCAGAAGGGACTTACCAAGAGACCCAGTACTTC
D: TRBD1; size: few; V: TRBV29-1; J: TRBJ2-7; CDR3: CSVLGQDAYEQYF; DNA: TGCAGCGTCCTGGGACAGGACGCCTACGAGCAGTACTTC
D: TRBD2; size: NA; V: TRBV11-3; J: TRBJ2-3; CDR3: CASSYGLAKTDTQYF; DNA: TGTGCCAGCAGCTATGGACTAGCGAAGACAGATACGCAGTATTTT
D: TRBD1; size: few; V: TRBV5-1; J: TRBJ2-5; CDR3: CASSLARGRRETQYF; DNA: TGCGCCAGCAGCTTGGCGAGGGGGCGCAGAGAGACCCAGTACTTC
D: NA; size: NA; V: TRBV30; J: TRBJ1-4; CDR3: CAWSVQYEKLFF; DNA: TGTGCCTGGAGTGTACAGTATGAAAAACTGTTTTTT
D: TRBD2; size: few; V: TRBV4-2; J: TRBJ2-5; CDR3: CASSQELAGLETQYF; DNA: TGTGCCAGCAGCCAAGAACTAGCGGGACTTGAGACCCAGTACTTC
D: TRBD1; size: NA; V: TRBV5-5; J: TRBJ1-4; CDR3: CASSSRQGVANEKLFF; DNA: TGTGCCAGCAGCTCGCGACAGGGGGTTGCTAATGAAAAACTGTTTTTT
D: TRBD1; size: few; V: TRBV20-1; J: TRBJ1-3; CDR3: CSARDGQGTGNTIYF; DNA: TGCAGTGCTAGGGACGGACAGGGAACTGGAAACACCATATATTTT
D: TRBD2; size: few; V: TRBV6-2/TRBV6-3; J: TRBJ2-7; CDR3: CASSSFSLAGSNEQYF; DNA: TGTGCCAGCAGTTCATTTTCCCTAGCGGGATCCAACGAGCAGTACTTC
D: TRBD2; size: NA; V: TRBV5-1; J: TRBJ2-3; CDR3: CASSRSPGLAGGRGTDTQYF; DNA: TGCGCCAGCAGCCGAAGTCCGGGACTAGCGGGAGGACGAGGCACAGATACGCAGTATTTT
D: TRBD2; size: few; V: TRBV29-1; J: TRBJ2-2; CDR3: CSVRTSANTGELFF; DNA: TGCAGCGTACGGACTAGCGCGAACACCGGGGAGCTGTTTTTT
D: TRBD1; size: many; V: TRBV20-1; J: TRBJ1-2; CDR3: CSARTRTGVVYGYTF; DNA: TGCAGTGCTAGAACCCGGACAGGGGTAGTCTATGGCTACACCTTC
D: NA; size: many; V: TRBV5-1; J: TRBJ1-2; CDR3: CASSLTNYGYTF; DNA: TGCGCCAGCAGCCTAACTAACTATGGCTACACCTTC
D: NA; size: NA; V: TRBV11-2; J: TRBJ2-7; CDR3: CASSLDTGSEQYF; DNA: TGTGCCAGCAGCTTAGATACCGGGTCCGAGCAGTACTTC
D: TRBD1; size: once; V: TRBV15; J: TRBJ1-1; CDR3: CATSRKGQGNTEAFF; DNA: TGTGCCACCAGCAGGAAGGGACAGGGGAACACTGAAGCTTTCTTT
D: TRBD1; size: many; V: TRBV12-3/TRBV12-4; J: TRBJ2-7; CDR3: CASSWTGTEYEQYF; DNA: TGTGCCAGCAGTTGGACCGGGACAGAGTACGAGCAGTACTTC
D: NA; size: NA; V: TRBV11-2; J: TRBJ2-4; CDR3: CASSPRGGGNIQYF; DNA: TGTGCCAGCAGCCCACGGGGAGGAGGAAACATTCAGTACTTC
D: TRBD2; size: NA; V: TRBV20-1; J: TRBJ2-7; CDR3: CSARAPGLAVDYEQYF; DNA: TGCAGTGCTAGAGCGCCGGGACTAGCGGTAGATTACGAGCAGTACTTC
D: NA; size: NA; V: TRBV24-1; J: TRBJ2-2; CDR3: CATGDLDVGRTGELFF; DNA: TGTGCCACCGGTGATTTGGATGTTGGTCGGACCGGGGAGCTGTTTTTT
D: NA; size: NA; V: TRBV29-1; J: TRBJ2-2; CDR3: CSVEVGELFF; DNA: TGCAGCGTTGAAGTCGGGGAGCTGTTTTTT